Listed here are 5 T cell receptor beta chains from one sample, sequenced in a study of spatial heterogeneity in lung cancer. Time point given: sample taken at primary tumor resection. Extraction of whole RNA from tumor, nontumor lung or frozen PBMC preceded unsorted sequencing. MiXCR, applied by TCRdb to the 5' RACE reads, yields one record per CDR3 protein. The sample shows over 75,000 distinct CDR3 sequences, approximately 21% of them seen only once. Sequenced material: PBMCs, taken at surgery. The receptors were gathered from a male donor with early-stage non-small cell lung cancer.

The chain uses TRBV2 and TRBJ2-7; TRBD1 matches 7 bases. CDR1 and CDR2 (germline): SNHLY, FYNNEI. The CDR3 covers 14 residues. V dropped 1 base and J dropped 3; count of bases not matched to a gene: 3. CDR3 region: CASSEGQGNYEQYF. Here the CDR3 DNA reads TGTGCCAGCAGTGAAGGACAGGGAAACTACGAGCAGTACTTC.

This sequence joins TRBV6-1 and TRBJ2-3; 9 nucleotides agree with TRBD1. Looked up from germline, CDR1 is MNHNS and CDR2 is SASEGT. Trimming removed 5 bases from V and 3 bases from J; junction bases left unmatched: 6. This CDR3 has 15 amino acids. CDR3 amino acids: CASSSDRGITDTQYF. CDR3 coding DNA: TGTGCCAGCAGTTCGGACAGGGGCATAACAGATACGCAGTATTTT.

This clonotype has more than one count but fewer than ten. The J gene is TRBJ2-3, the V gene TRBV19; possible D gene TRBD2, 6 bases. Trimming took 2 bases from V and 2 from J, leaving 11 bases between them. The CDR3 length is 15 residues. CDR1 and CDR2 from the germline V gene are LNHDA and SQIVND (reference sequence). In DNA form, the CDR3 reads TGTGCCAGTAGTATATTCGGGGGTACCACAGATACGCAGTATTTT. This translates into CASSIFGGTTDTQYF. The full variable domain, completed using reference TRBV19 and TRBJ2-3, is DGGITQSPKYLFRKEGQNVTLSCEQNLNHDAMYWYRQDPGQGLRLIYYSQIVNDFQKGDIAEGYSVSREKKESFPLTVTSAQKNPTAFYLCASSIFGGTTDTQYFGPGTRLTVL.

This clonotype has a handful of counts. This chain joins TRBV18 and TRBJ1-1; tentative D call: TRBD1 (5 bases). The CDR3 is 16 residues long. Trimming took 2 bases from V and 0 from J, leaving 13 bases between them. Germline loops: CDR1 KGHSH, CDR2 LQKENI. In DNA, the CDR3 is TGTGCCAGCTCACCAGTAACAGGCACCATGAACACTGAAGCTTTCTTT. Protein: CASSPVTGTMNTEAFF.

This clonotype was seen a few times. The V gene is TRBV6-1, the J gene TRBJ2-3; D remains unclear. The CDR3 sequence is 13 residues long. Per the germline V gene, CDR1 is MNHNS and CDR2 is SASEGT. V was shortened by 1 base and J by 5 bases, with 7 bases between the two germline ends. This CDR3 reads CASSEGGGDTQYF. The CDR3 DNA sequence: TGTGCCAGCAGTGAAGGTGGTGGAGATACGCAGTATTTT.